This T cell receptor (beta chain) was documented in a study of neurological immune-mediated disorders. Regarding the study as a whole: HTLV-1-associated myelopathy ranked highest for TCR clonal expansion and multiple sclerosis lowest, beneath healthy controls.

This clonotype has a count of ten or more. Its antigen remains unidentified. Each TCR transcript was tagged with a 10-nucleotide random UMI during 5'RACE. TCRdb re-called the 5' RACE reads with MiXCR, one entry per CDR3 protein. This sample carries 50,000 to 55,000 distinct CDR3 sequences, 9% to 12% of them seen once, and the ten largest clones take about 5.2%. Deletions cut 2 bases from V and 7 bases from J, with 12 bases between. Per the germline V gene, CDR1 is LGHDT and CDR2 is YNNKEL (reference sequence). The CDR3 has 14 residues. This clonotype was obtained from an older man with HTLV-1-associated myelopathy (HAM/TSP). The sequenced sample consisted of PBMCs. The chain employs TRBV3-1 and TRBJ2-1, with a tentative D call TRBD1 (6 bases). Here the CDR3 reads CASSQIRTANEQFF. CDR3 coding DNA: TGTGCCAGCAGCCAAATCCGGACAGCGAATGAGCAGTTCTTC.